Below, 21 T cell receptor beta chains from the same sample are listed, as sequenced in a study of tumor-infiltrating lymphocytes in primary liver carcinoma. With a constant-region primer, TCR beta cDNA was made from approximately 520 ng of total RNA. Libraries for TCR beta were built through three nested multiplex PCR rounds, which together made up a slightly modified ARM-PCR procedure. Researchers ran the first two PCR rounds for approximately 9 cycles each with TRBV1-TRBV30 forward primers and a C-beta reverse primer. TCRdb fed the multiplex PCR reads into MiXCR, producing one record per CDR3 protein. The sample contains more than 95,000 distinct CDR3 sequences, 64% of which appear only once. For each extraction, RNA and DNA were obtained together from approximately 20-30 mg of unsorted bulk tissue. Sequencing input: liver tumor tissue from sampling region 3. Subset in this sample: tumor region T3, left-lateral pole. The origin of the receptors is a woman aged 55-69 years with primary liver carcinoma and hepatitis B virus infection.

Concerning this clonotype: Here the CDR3 omits its conserved ending phenylalanine or tryptophan, so a read error is the likely source. The limits of the CDR3 on the DNA are not certain, so only TCRdb's listed CDR3 is given. V gene TRBV4-1 combines with J gene TRBJ1-1. The CDR3 is made up of 12 amino acids, end residues included. The V gene's germline CDR1 is MGHRA and CDR2 YSYEKL. The CDR3 region is CASSEGNTEAFY.

Only a few counts were recorded for this clonotype. This rearrangement joins TRBV5-6 to TRBJ2-5; TRBD2 agrees at 11 bases. CDR1 and CDR2 (germline): SGHDT, YYEEEE. The CDR3 runs to 15 residues. V was pared by 2 bases and J by 5 bases, with 5 bases of the junction left unmatched. This CDR3 is CASSFSGRAEETQYF. CDR3 in DNA: TGTGCCAGCAGCTTTAGCGGGAGGGCGGAGGAGACCCAGTACTTC.

On this clonotype itself: The junction shows a germline mismatch at one end, possibly a read error. The chain couples TRBV29-1 to TRBJ2-1, with 10 bases aligning to TRBD2. Germline loops: CDR1 SQVTM, CDR2 ANQGSEA. There are 16 residues in the CDR3. The DNA for the CDR3 is TGCAGCGTTGAAGAAGGGAGCGGGAGGGCCTACAATGAGAAGTCCTTC. It codes for CSVEEGSGRAYNEKSF.

Regarding this clonotype: One end of the junction varies from germline; a read error may be responsible. The chain joins TRBV5-5 to TRBJ1-1; TRBD1 is a possible D gene (5 bases). Germline V gene lookup returns CDR1 SGHKS and CDR2 YYEKEE (reference sequence). This CDR3 has 15 amino acids. CDR3 region: CASRFITGPNAEAFF. The CDR3 nucleotides are TGTGCCAGCCGCTTCATAACAGGACCGAACGCTGAAGCTTTCTTT.

The chain couples TRBV28 to TRBJ1-1; no clear D. Germline-derived CDR1 and CDR2 are MDHEN and SYDVKM. This CDR3 spans 11 amino acids. CDR3 in DNA: TGTGCAGGCAGTTTAAGCGCTGAAGCTTTCTTT. Translated, it gives CAGSLSAEAFF.

A word on this clonotype: The final CDR3 position lacks the conserved phenylalanine or tryptophan, pointing to a likely read error. The limits of the CDR3 on the DNA are not certain, so only TCRdb's listed CDR3 is given. This CDR3 reads CASSPTGQGNTEASS. The chain is built from TRBV28 and TRBJ1-1; TRBD1 is the table's D call, not checked against the DNA. Germline V CDR1 and CDR2: MDHEN, SYDVKM. The CDR3 region is 15 residues in length, termini included.

This clonotype showed up just a few times. A read error may explain this, as a much larger clone is one base away. V usage is TRBV29-1 and J usage is TRBJ1-4; 7 nucleotides align to TRBD1. Germline V gene lookup returns CDR1 SQVTM and CDR2 ANQGSEA. This CDR3 has 14 amino acids. The CDR3 coding sequence is TGCAGAGTTGACGGTGGGACAGATAATGAAAAACTGTTTTTT. It yields the protein CRVDGGTDNEKLFF.

V and J are TRBV29-1 and TRBJ2-1; 8 nucleotides agree with TRBD1. The CDR3 extends over 17 amino acids. CDR1 is SQVTM and CDR2 is ANQGSEA in the germline V gene. Unmatched junction bases numbered 20, after V lost 6 bases and J lost 7 bases. CDR3 DNA sequence: TGCAGCGTCACCAGGGGGCTAGCAGGAGGGTCCATGAATGAGCAGTTCTTC. The encoded protein is CSVTRGLAGGSMNEQFF.

This chain uses TRBV7-3 with TRBJ2-5, with TRBD2 as a possible D gene (5 bases). The germline V gene has CDR1 SGHTA and CDR2 FQGTGA. The germline V and J ends were trimmed by 7 bases and 5 bases, with 17 bases remaining between them. The CDR3 contains 14 residues. CDR3: CASKEDPAVETQYF. The CDR3 DNA is TGTGCCAGCAAGGAGGACCCGGCGGTGGAGACCCAGTACTTC. Based on the CDR3 plus reference TRBV7-3 and TRBJ2-5, the full variable domain is GAGVSQTPSNKVTEKGKYVELRCDPISGHTALYWYRQSLGQGPEFLIYFQGTGAADDSGLPNDRFFAVRPEGSVSTLKIQRTERGDSAVYLCASKEDPAVETQYFGPGTRLLVL.

This chain uses TRBV12-3 or TRBV12-4 with TRBJ2-1, with D possibly TRBD2 on 5 matching bases. The CDR3 runs to 13 residues. The V end lost 10 bases, the J end lost 9 bases, and 19 bases lay between the germline ends. CDR3 loop: CAKSPTDAGEQFF. The CDR3 coding sequence is TGTGCCAAGAGTCCCACGGACGCGGGTGAGCAGTTCTTC.

This clonotype was found many times. The chain recombines TRBV6-5 with TRBJ2-1, with D perhaps TRBD2 (6 bases). V lost 0 bases and J lost 9, with 15 bases in between. Germline-derived CDR1 and CDR2 are MNHEY and SVGAGI. The CDR3 has 15 amino acids. This CDR3 is CASSYSGGVGSEQFF. For the CDR3, the DNA is TGTGCCAGCAGTTACTCGGGGGGAGTTGGAAGTGAGCAGTTCTTC.

With respect to this clonotype: A clone one base away is much larger, so this may be a read error. The chain employs TRBV5-1 and TRBJ2-1; D gene ambiguous. Per germline, CDR1 SGHRS and CDR2 YFSETQ. The CDR3 extends over 15 amino acids. Trimming took off 0 bases at V and 5 bases at J, with 12 bases between the two ends. The DNA of the CDR3 is TGCGCCAGCAGCTTGGCCTTTCAACTTGACAATGAGCAGTTCTTC. Translating gives CASSLAFQLDNEQFF.

Points on this clonotype: One end of the junction is discordant with germline, which a read error may explain. The genes are TRBV29-1 and TRBJ1-1, with D hard to call. This CDR3 is built from 13 residues. Germline lookup yields CDR1 SQVTM and CDR2 ANQGSEA. The CDR3 here is CNVEPGTNTEALF. CDR3 in DNA: TGCAACGTTGAGCCGGGTACGAACACTGAAGCTCTCTTT.

This clonotype has only one observation. The J gene is TRBJ2-7, the V gene TRBV12-3 or TRBV12-4, with a possible D match to TRBD1 (6 bases). Trimming pared 7 bases from V and 5 bases from J, leaving 15 bases between. This CDR3 region has 13 residues. DNA for the CDR3: TGTGCCAGCACCCGGCAGGGGAAAGACGAGCAGTACTTC. Protein: CASTRQGKDEQYF.

The chain recombines TRBV11-2 with TRBJ2-1, with D possibly TRBD2 on 6 matching bases. V dropped 2 bases and J dropped 4 bases, with 12 bases sitting between them. The germline V gene encodes CDR1 SGHAT and CDR2 FQNNGV. CDR3 length equals 15 residues. This CDR3 is CASSLILGTYNEQFF. The CDR3, as DNA: TGTGCCAGCAGCTTAATCCTAGGGACTTACAATGAGCAGTTCTTC. The complete variable domain, with remaining parts taken from reference TRBV11-2 and TRBJ2-1, reads EAGVAQSPRYKIIEKRQSVAFWCNPISGHATLYWYQQILGQGPKLLIQFQNNGVVDDSQLPKDRFSAERLKGVDSTLKIQPAKLEDSAVYLCASSLILGTYNEQFFGPGTRLTVL.

This clonotype was seen more than once but under ten times. The chain has TRBV11-2 and TRBJ2-1, with D perhaps TRBD1 or TRBD2 (5 bases each). The CDR3 consists of 18 residues. The ends were cut back, 0 bases at V and 14 bases at J, with 29 bases in the middle. In germline, CDR1 is SGHAT, CDR2 FQNNGV. CDR3 coding DNA: TGTGCCAGCAGCTTAGAGAGGGGCATGGCCAGCTCCTACAATGGGAAGTTCTTC. Translation gives CASSLERGMASSYNGKFF.

The genes are TRBV12-2 and TRBJ2-7; the table calls TRBD2, which could not be checked here. TRBV12-2 is annotated as a pseudogene. The CDR3 sequence is 17 residues long. Here the CDR3 reads CACRNPIFSGSFGEQYF. In nucleotides, the CDR3 is TGTGCATGTCGGAACCCAATATTTAGCGGGAGTTTTGGAGAGCAGTACTTC.

Notes on this clonotype: This is likely a read error, given that the CDR3 carries no conserved phenylalanine or tryptophan at its end. The chain links TRBV29-1 to TRBJ2-1, with a possible D match to TRBD2 (6 bases). The CDR3 runs 14 residues. Germline CDR1 and CDR2: SQVTM and ANQGSEA. The V and J ends lost 7 bases and 8 bases respectively, with 21 bases between them. CDR3 residues: CSALPGLSHDEQFI. In DNA form, the CDR3 reads TGCAGCGCTCTGCCGGGACTTAGCCACGATGAGCAGTTCATC.

Regarding this clonotype: This may arise from a read error, as a much more abundant clone is one base away. The CDR3 bases are TGTGACAGCAGACGGAGTTACGAGCAGTACTTC. Encoded protein: CDSRRSYEQYF. The genes are TRBV11-3 and TRBJ2-7, with D uncertain. The CDR3 is made up of 11 amino acids. Germline V gene lookup returns CDR1 SGHNT and CDR2 YENEEA.

On this clonotype itself: A read error may produce the germline difference seen at one junction end. V usage is TRBV6-5 and J usage is TRBJ2-1, with 8 bases fitting TRBD2. Germline V gene lookup returns CDR1 MNHEY and CDR2 SVGAGI. The CDR3 extends over 15 amino acids. DNA of the CDR3: TGTGCCGGCAGTTCCGGGCCAGCGGGAGCATCTGAGCAGTTCTTC. Its translation: CAGSSGPAGASEQFF.

As DNA, the CDR3 is TGTGCCAGCAGACCCTGGGGACAAGGGGCGCGAGGGATGAAATATGGCTACACCTTC. Protein: CASRPWGQGARGMKYGYTF. The J gene is TRBJ1-2, the V gene TRBV6-5, with a weak D call TRBD1 (6 bases). CDR3 length equals 19 residues. With 6 bases removed from V and 5 bases from J, the gap between germline ends came to 31 bases. Germline CDR1 and CDR2: MNHEY and SVGAGI.